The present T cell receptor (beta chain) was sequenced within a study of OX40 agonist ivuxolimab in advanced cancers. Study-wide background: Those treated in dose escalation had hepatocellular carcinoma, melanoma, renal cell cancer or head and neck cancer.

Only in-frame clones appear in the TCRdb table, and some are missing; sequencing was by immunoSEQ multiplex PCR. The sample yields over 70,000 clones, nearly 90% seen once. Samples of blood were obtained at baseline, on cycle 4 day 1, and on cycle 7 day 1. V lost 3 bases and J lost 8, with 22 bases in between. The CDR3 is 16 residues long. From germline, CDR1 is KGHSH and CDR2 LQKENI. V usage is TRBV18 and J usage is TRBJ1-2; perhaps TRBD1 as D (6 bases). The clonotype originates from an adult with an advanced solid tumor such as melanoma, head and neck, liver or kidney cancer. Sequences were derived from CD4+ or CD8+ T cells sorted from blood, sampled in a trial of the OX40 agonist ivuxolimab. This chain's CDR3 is CASSPVGGPRERGYTF. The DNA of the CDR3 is TGTGCCAGCTCACCGGTGGGGGGCCCGAGAGAGAGGGGCTACACCTTC.